This TCR beta chain was identified during a study of cytomegalovirus exposure and HLA in healthy donors. Overall study findings and caveats: HLA alleles showed associations with approximately 15,000 TCR beta sequences in a later analysis, at a 0.05 false discovery rate. Several of the most significant clusters were apparently associated with common viral pathogens in a later analysis.

The PCR contained 60 Vbeta and 13 Jbeta primers. TCRdb's copy holds only in-frame clones and misses some; the assay was immunoSEQ multiplex PCR. The sample has 55,000 to 70,000 clones, roughly 75% seen once. Comment on this clone: Its antigen is currently unknown.

Germline CDR1 and CDR2: MNHEY and SVGAGI. Between the trimmed V and J ends, which lost 4 bases and 6 bases, there was a span of 9 bases. This CDR3 region has 13 residues. This chain links TRBV6-5 with TRBJ2-2; perhaps TRBD2 as D (5 bases). The clonotype comes from a woman in her thirties in good health and CMV-seronegative. Sample: PBMCs. This CDR3 is CASSFAGAGELFF. CDR3 DNA sequence: TGTGCCAGCAGTTTTGCGGGCGCCGGGGAGCTGTTTTTT.